One and the same sample provided the 27 T cell receptor beta chains below, sequenced in a study of blood T cell repertoires in COVID-19. Here immunoSEQ multiplex PCR was the method, and the copy in TCRdb shows in-frame clones only, minus some. Of roughly 150,000 clones listed, 80% to 90% are singletons. The sample taken for sequencing was peripheral blood. The receptors originated from a woman aged 70-85 years with acute or convalescent COVID-19.

This chain joins TRBV19 and TRBJ1-2; no clear D. The CDR3 has 17 residues. V lost 3 bases, J lost 3 bases, and 20 bases lay in between. CDR1 is LNHDA, CDR2 SQIVND, per germline (reference sequence). The CDR3 spells CASSIRDFLLSDYGYTF. The CDR3 region has the DNA TGTGCCAGTAGTATTAGAGATTTCCTTCTCTCCGACTATGGCTACACCTTC.

The chain uses TRBV9 and TRBJ1-6; D perhaps matches TRBD1 (6 bases). This CDR3 comprises 14 residues. V lost 4 bases to trimming and J lost 7 bases, with 12 bases between them. CDR1 is SGDLS and CDR2 is YYNGEE in the germline V gene. This CDR3 reads CASSLRDINSPLHF. The CDR3 coding sequence is TGTGCCAGCAGCCTCCGGGACATAAATTCACCCCTCCACTTT.

This clone was recorded once. The chain joins TRBV7-3 to TRBJ1-1; 8 bases map to TRBD1. J gave up 2 bases and V 5 bases, and 7 bases lay outside the gene matches. This CDR3 spans 15 amino acids. Germline CDR1 reads SGHTA; CDR2 reads FQGTGA. CDR3 nucleotides: TGTGCCAGCAGCCTGAGGACAGGGCAAAACACTGAAGCTTTCTTT. It is translated as CASSLRTGQNTEAFF.

The gene calls are TRBV3-1 (or the pseudogene TRBV3-2) and TRBJ2-1; 9 bases match TRBD2. This CDR3 has 16 amino acids. Germline V gene lookup returns CDR1 LGHDT and CDR2 YNNKEL (reference sequence). With V trimmed by 2 bases and J by 7 bases, 9 bases remained unmatched. The CDR3 sequence is CASSQFAGGARNEQFF. The CDR3 DNA reads as TGTGCCAGCAGCCAATTTGCGGGGGGGGCCCGAAATGAGCAGTTCTTC.

V usage is TRBV9 and J usage is TRBJ2-7; TRBD1 might be the D (6 bases). Germline CDR1 is SGDLS and CDR2 is YYNGEE. This CDR3 has 17 amino acids. V lost 4 bases, J lost 4 bases, and 24 bases lay in between. The CDR3 spells CASSSKTGTNYFYEQYF. CDR3 bases: TGTGCCAGCAGCTCTAAAACCGGGACAAACTATTTTTACGAGCAGTACTTC.

This sequence joins TRBV2 and TRBJ2-3; 9 bases line up with TRBD1. Germline V CDR1 and CDR2: SNHLY, FYNNEI. This CDR3 has 18 residues. J gave up 7 bases and V 6 bases, and 20 bases lay outside the gene matches. CDR3 region: CASSATTPGTGMLYTQYF. CDR3 coding DNA: TGTGCCAGCAGCGCGACAACCCCCGGGACAGGGATGTTATATACGCAGTATTTT.

The rearrangement links TRBV6-6 to TRBJ1-2; the match to TRBD1 covers 7 bases. This CDR3 comprises 15 residues. CDR1 and CDR2 (germline): MNHNY, SVGAGI (reference sequence). The J segment lost 4 bases and the V segment lost 6 bases, leaving 11 bases of the junction unmatched. The CDR3 nucleotides read TGTGCCAGCAGCCAACAGGGGTCGCAGGGCTATGGCTACACCTTC. Its protein is CASSQQGSQGYGYTF.

This sequence joins TRBV19 and TRBJ1-2; 8 bases align to TRBD1. This CDR3 has 15 amino acids. From germline, CDR1 is LNHDA and CDR2 SQIVND (reference sequence). V trimming: 6 bases; J trimming: 9 bases; junction bases outside the gene matches: 15. CDR3 amino acids: CASSGSVGQGASYTF. CDR3 DNA sequence: TGTGCCAGTAGCGGTTCCGTCGGGCAGGGGGCGAGCTACACCTTC.

This clone is a singleton in its sample. The rearrangement uses TRBV19 and TRBJ2-2; 8 nucleotides agree with TRBD1. The CDR3 extends over 14 amino acids. CDR1 and CDR2 (germline): LNHDA, SQIVND (reference sequence). With V trimmed by 8 bases and J by 3 bases, 5 bases remained unmatched. CDR3 residues: CASLGQGYTGELFF. The CDR3 DNA sequence: TGTGCCAGTCTAGGACAGGGATACACCGGGGAGCTGTTTTTT.

The gene calls are TRBV4-3 and TRBJ1-1; D gene uncertain. CDR3 length equals 15 residues. The germline V and J ends were trimmed by 0 bases and 6 bases, with 14 bases remaining between them. CDR1 and CDR2 from the germline V gene are LGHNA and YSLEER. CDR3: CASSQEAVRAPEAFF. For the CDR3, the DNA is TGCGCCAGCAGCCAAGAAGCCGTGAGGGCCCCTGAAGCTTTCTTT.

The rearrangement links TRBV5-1 to TRBJ1-4, with 8 bases fitting TRBD1. The CDR3 is 14 amino acids. The V gene's germline CDR1 is SGHRS and CDR2 YFSETQ. The junction had 7 bases not matched to a gene; V was cut back by 4 bases and J by 8 bases. The CDR3 nucleotides read TGCGCCAGCAGCGCCGGACAGGGTGGCGAAAAACTGTTTTTT. Amino acid sequence: CASSAGQGGEKLFF. Supplemented by reference TRBV5-1 and TRBJ1-4, the full variable domain reads KAGVTQTPRYLIKTRGQQVTLSCSPISGHRSVSWYQQTPGQGLQFLFEYFSETQRNKGNFPGRFSGRQFSNSRSEMNVSTLELGDSALYLCASSAGQGGEKLFFGSGTQLSVL.

This clone was picked up a small number of times. The chain joins TRBV30 to TRBJ2-1, with D maybe TRBD2 (6 bases). This CDR3 spans 13 amino acids. Germline V gene data show CDR1 as GTSNPN and CDR2 as SVGIG (reference sequence). V was pared by 5 bases and J by 5 bases, with 13 bases between. The CDR3 protein is CAWAAGPNNEQFF. CDR3 coding DNA: TGTGCCTGGGCCGCGGGACCCAACAATGAGCAGTTCTTC.

This clone turned up a few times. The junction does not match germline at one end; this may be a read error. The J gene is TRBJ1-4, the V gene TRBV5-5; D is ambiguous. In germline, CDR1 is SGHKS, CDR2 YYEKEE (reference sequence). The CDR3 has 16 amino acids. CDR3 sequence: CASSLGLGATNEKLFF. The CDR3 coding sequence is TGTGCCAGCAGCTTGGGCTTGGGAGCAACGAATGAAAAACTGTTTTTT.

This chain connects TRBV11-1 to TRBJ2-5; 11 bases align to TRBD1. J lost 2 bases, V lost 5 bases, and 7 bases had no gene match. Looked up from germline, CDR1 is SGHAT and CDR2 is FQDESV (reference sequence). This CDR3 is built from 16 residues. The chain's CDR3 is CASSESGTGGQETQYF. The DNA of the CDR3 is TGTGCCAGCAGCGAATCCGGGACAGGGGGTCAAGAGACCCAGTACTTC.

This chain uses TRBV6-5 with TRBJ2-6; D might be TRBD1 (5 bases). This CDR3 is built from 14 residues. V lost 5 bases and J lost 2, with 7 bases in between. Germline-derived CDR1 and CDR2 are MNHEY and SVGAGI. This chain's CDR3 is CASSQGPGANVLTF. The DNA of the CDR3 is TGTGCCAGCAGTCAGGGTCCTGGGGCCAACGTCCTGACTTTC.

This sequence joins TRBV4-1 and TRBJ2-7, with 8 bases aligning to TRBD1. The CDR3 has 15 residues. V was pared by 2 bases and J by 5 bases, with 8 bases of the junction left unmatched. Germline V gives CDR1 MGHRA, CDR2 YSYEKL. The CDR3 region is CASSQTGQGVDEQYF. Written as DNA, the CDR3 is TGCGCCAGCAGCCAAACAGGACAGGGTGTGGACGAGCAGTACTTC.

The genes are TRBV14 and TRBJ1-1, with no clear D. CDR1 and CDR2 (germline): SGHDN, FVKESK. V lost 2 bases, J lost 4 bases, and 8 bases lay in between. The CDR3 extends over 13 amino acids. CDR3 in amino acids: CASSQLSGTEAFF. The CDR3, as DNA: TGTGCCAGCAGCCAACTCTCGGGCACTGAAGCTTTCTTT.

The rearrangement links TRBV6-2 or TRBV6-3 to TRBJ1-2; possible D gene TRBD1, 6 bases. The V gene lost 4 bases and the J gene lost 4 bases, with 19 bases spanning the gap. The CDR3 covers 16 residues. Germline V CDR1 and CDR2: MNHEY, SVGEGT. The CDR3 is CASSSFGQRRSYGYTF. The CDR3 DNA reads as TGTGCCAGCAGTTCCTTCGGACAGCGGCGCTCCTATGGCTACACCTTC.

The chain joins TRBV7-3 to TRBJ2-1; 12 bases agree with TRBD2. The CDR3 contains 18 residues. Trimming took 2 bases from V and 4 from J; bases not matched to a gene: 9. Germline V gene sequence: CDR1 SGHTA, CDR2 FQGTGA. The CDR3 DNA reads as TGTGCCAGCAGCTTATCGGGGGGACTAGCGGGCCCTTACAATGAGCAGTTCTTC. It translates to CASSLSGGLAGPYNEQFF.

The chain's CDR3 is CATSEAGLAYLETQYF. In DNA form, the CDR3 reads TGTGCCACCAGTGAAGCGGGACTAGCATATTTGGAGACCCAGTACTTC. The genes are TRBV24-1 and TRBJ2-5; 9 bases are shared with TRBD2. This CDR3 has 16 amino acids. The V segment lost 4 bases and the J segment 5 bases; nucleotides outside the gene matches: 10. The V gene's germline CDR1 is KGHDR and CDR2 SFDVKD.

J is TRBJ1-6 and V is TRBV6-5; a weak D match, TRBD1 (6 bases). Trimming shortened V by 7 bases and J by 7 bases, and 17 bases separated the two germline ends. The CDR3 contains 15 residues. CDR1 is MNHEY, CDR2 SVGAGI, per germline. CDR3 nucleotide sequence: TGTGCCAGCACTTGGACAGAGAGGCTAAATTCACCCCTCCACTTT. Residues: CASTWTERLNSPLHF.

Only a few counts were recorded for this clone. This sequence joins TRBV9 and TRBJ1-1; weak D call: TRBD1 (6 bases). Germline V CDR1 and CDR2: SGDLS, YYNGEE. V lost 2 bases and J lost 1, with 9 bases in between. The CDR3 covers 14 residues. CDR3 nucleotides: TGTGCCAGCAGCGTCTTGACAGGGAACACTGAAGCTTTCTTT. This gives the protein CASSVLTGNTEAFF. Variable domain in full (rest from reference TRBV9 and TRBJ1-1): DSGVTQTPKHLITATGQRVTLRCSPRSGDLSVYWYQQSLDQGLQFLIQYYNGEERAKGNILERFSAQQFPDLHSELNLSSLELGDSALYFCASSVLTGNTEAFFGQGTRLTVV.

The gene calls are TRBV21-1 and TRBJ1-5. TRBV21-1 counts as a pseudogene. This CDR3 region has 14 residues. This CDR3 reads CASSPGRRDQPQHF. DNA for the CDR3: TGTGCCAGCAGCCCCGGGAGGCGGGACCAGCCCCAGCATTTT.

This chain links TRBV12-3 or TRBV12-4 with TRBJ1-2; tentative D call: TRBD1 (6 bases). The CDR3 runs 13 residues. Trimming pared 8 bases from V and 4 bases from J, leaving 14 bases between. The chain's CDR3 is CASQQGRGYGYTF. CDR3 DNA sequence: TGTGCCAGCCAACAGGGACGGGGCTATGGCTACACCTTC.

J is TRBJ1-1 and V is TRBV7-9; a weak D match, TRBD1 (5 bases). CDR3 size: 15 residues. The germline V gene has CDR1 SEHNR and CDR2 FQNEAQ (reference sequence). V was clipped by 1 base and J by 1 base, with 10 bases between them. The CDR3 spells CASSLVWGENTEAFF. The CDR3 DNA reads TGTGCCAGCAGCTTAGTCTGGGGGGAGAACACTGAAGCTTTCTTT.

The chain couples TRBV6-2 or TRBV6-3 to TRBJ2-1; 12 bases align to TRBD2. Germline V gene data show CDR1 as MNHEY and CDR2 as SVGEGT. Trimming at V came to 1 base and at J to 5 bases, leaving 6 bases not matched to a gene. The CDR3 is 17 amino acids. The CDR3 reads CASSYWASGRANNEQFF. In DNA form, the CDR3 reads TGTGCCAGCAGTTACTGGGCTAGCGGGAGGGCAAACAATGAGCAGTTCTTC.

About this clone: Within the sample, other DNA sequences also encode this same CDR3. The chain links TRBV6-5 to TRBJ2-7; D possibly corresponds to TRBD1 (6 bases). CDR3 size: 14 residues. Trimming shortened V by 6 bases and J by 4 bases, and 16 bases separated the two germline ends. From germline, CDR1 is MNHEY and CDR2 SVGAGI. CDR3 protein: CASRPGQRQYEQYF. CDR3 DNA sequence: TGTGCCAGCAGGCCCGGACAGAGACAGTACGAGCAGTACTTC.